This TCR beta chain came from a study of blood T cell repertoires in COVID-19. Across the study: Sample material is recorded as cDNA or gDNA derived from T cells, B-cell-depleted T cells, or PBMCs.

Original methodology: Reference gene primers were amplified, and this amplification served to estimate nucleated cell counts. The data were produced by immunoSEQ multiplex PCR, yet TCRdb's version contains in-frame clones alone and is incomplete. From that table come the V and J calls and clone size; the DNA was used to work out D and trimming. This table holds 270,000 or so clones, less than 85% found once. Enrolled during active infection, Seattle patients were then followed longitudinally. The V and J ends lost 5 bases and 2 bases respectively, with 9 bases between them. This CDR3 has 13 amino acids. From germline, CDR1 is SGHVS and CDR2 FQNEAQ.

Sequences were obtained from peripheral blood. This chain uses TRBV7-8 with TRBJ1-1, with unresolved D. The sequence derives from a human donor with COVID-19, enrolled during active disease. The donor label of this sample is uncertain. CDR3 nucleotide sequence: TGTGCCAGCAGCCGGACGGGTAACACTGAAGCTTTCTTT. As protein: CASSRTGNTEAFF.